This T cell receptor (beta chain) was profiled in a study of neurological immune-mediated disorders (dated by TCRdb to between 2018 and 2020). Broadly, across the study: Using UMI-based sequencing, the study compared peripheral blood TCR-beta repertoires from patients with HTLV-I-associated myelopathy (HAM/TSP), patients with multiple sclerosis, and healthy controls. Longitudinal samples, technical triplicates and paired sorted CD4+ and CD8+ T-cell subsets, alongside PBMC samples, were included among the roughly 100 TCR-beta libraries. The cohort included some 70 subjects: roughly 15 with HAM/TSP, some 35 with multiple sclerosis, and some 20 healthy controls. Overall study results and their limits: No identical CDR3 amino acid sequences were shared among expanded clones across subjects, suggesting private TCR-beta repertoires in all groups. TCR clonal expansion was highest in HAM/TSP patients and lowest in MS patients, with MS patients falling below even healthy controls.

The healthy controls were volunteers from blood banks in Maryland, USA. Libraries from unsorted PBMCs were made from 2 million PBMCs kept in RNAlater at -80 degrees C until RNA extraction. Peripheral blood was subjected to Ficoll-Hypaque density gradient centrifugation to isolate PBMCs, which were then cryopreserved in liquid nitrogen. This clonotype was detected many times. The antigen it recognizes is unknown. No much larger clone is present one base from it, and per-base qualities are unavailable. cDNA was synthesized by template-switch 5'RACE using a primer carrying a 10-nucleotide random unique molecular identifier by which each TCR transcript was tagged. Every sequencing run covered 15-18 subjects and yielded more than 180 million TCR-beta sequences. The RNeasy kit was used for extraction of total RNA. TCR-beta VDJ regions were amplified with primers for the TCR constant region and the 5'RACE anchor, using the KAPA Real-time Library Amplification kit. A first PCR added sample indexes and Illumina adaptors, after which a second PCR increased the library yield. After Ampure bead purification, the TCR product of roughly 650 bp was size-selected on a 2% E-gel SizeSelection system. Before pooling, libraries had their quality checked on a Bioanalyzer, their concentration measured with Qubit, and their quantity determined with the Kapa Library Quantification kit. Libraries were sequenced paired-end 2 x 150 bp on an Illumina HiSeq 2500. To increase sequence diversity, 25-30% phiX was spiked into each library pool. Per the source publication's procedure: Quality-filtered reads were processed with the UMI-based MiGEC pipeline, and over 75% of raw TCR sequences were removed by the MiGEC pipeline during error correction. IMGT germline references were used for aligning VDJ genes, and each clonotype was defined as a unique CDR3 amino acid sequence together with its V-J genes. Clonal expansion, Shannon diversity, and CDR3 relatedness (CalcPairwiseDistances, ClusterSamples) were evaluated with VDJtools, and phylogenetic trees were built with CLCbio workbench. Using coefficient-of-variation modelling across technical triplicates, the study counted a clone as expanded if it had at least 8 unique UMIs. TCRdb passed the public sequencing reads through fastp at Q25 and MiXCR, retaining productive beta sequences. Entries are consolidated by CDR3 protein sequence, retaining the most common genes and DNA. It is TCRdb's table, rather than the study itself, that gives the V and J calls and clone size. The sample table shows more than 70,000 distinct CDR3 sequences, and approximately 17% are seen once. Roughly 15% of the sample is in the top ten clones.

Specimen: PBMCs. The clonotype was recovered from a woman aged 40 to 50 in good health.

The DNA is as follows: TGTGCCAGCAGTGGAGAGGGACAGGGTGGTTACTACAATGAGCAGTTCTTC. It specifies CASSGEGQGGYYNEQFF. The chain uses TRBV12-3 or TRBV12-4 and TRBJ2-1, with 9 middle bases fitting TRBD1. The CDR3 holds 17 amino acids from the cysteine to the phenylalanine. Kept here is only the CDR3 DNA, which spans 51 bases and is read in frame from base 1. After removal of 5 bases from V and 3 bases from J, the junction retains 11 bases not matched to a gene.